This passage covers 5 T cell receptor beta chains from one sample sequenced in a study of T cells in Graves' hyperthyroidism and ophthalmopathy. Template material for amplifying TCR beta CDR3 regions consisted of RNA transcripts. With the HTBI primer set, the TCR CDR3 went through a first round of RT-PCR. TCRdb ran MiXCR on the multiplex PCR reads and lists one entry per CDR3 protein. This sample has approximately 410,000 distinct CDR3 sequences; approximately 14% occur once, and the top ten carry 5% to 6%. The sample comprised blood. The receptors originated from a woman under 30 with Graves' hyperthyroidism.

This chain connects TRBV5-5 to TRBJ2-1, with TRBD2 identical over 9 bases. V gave up 5 bases and J gave up 16 bases; unmatched junction bases: 10. The germline CDR1 and CDR2 sequences are SGHKS and YYEKEE (reference sequence). The CDR3 spans 12 residues. The CDR3 loop reads CASRSGLASPFF. The CDR3 DNA is TGTGCCAGCAGGTCGGGACTAGCCTCCCCCTTCTTC.

In this sample, this clonotype turned up many times. The chain links TRBV30 to TRBJ2-4; tentatively, D is TRBD2 (7 bases). CDR3 length: 14 residues. Deletions cut 0 bases from V and 7 bases from J, with 13 bases between. Germline V gene lookup returns CDR1 GTSNPN and CDR2 SVGIG (reference sequence). The CDR3 reads CAWSVPRGGNIQYF. The CDR3 region has the DNA TGTGCCTGGAGTGTCCCTAGGGGGGGGAACATTCAGTACTTC.

Many counts were recorded for this clonotype. The V and J genes are TRBV20-1 and TRBJ2-3; 11 positions match TRBD1. The V and J ends lost 5 bases and 0 bases, in that order; junction bases with no gene match: 4. CDR3 length: 15 amino acids. Germline CDR1 DFQATT, CDR2 SNEGSKA (reference sequence). In DNA, the CDR3 is TGCAGTGCTGGGACAGGGGGGTCTAGCACAGATACGCAGTATTTT. This codes for CSAGTGGSSTDTQYF.

This clonotype occurred many times. V usage is TRBV7-2 and J usage is TRBJ2-5; D perhaps matches TRBD2 (5 bases). The CDR3 contains 15 residues. CDR1 is SGHTA, CDR2 FQGNSA, per germline. V lost 3 bases, J lost 2 bases, and 13 bases lay in between. For the CDR3, the DNA is TGTGCCAGCAGCTTCCAAGCGGACCTACAAGAGACCCAGTACTTC. It translates to CASSFQADLQETQYF.

The rearrangement uses TRBV29-1 and TRBJ2-2, with 7 positions matching TRBD1. After removal of 7 bases from V and 7 bases from J, the junction contained 6 bases not matched to a gene. Germline V lookup: CDR1 SQVTM, CDR2 ANQGSEA. The CDR3 has 12 amino acids. CDR3 loop: CSGVQGSGELFF. For the CDR3, the DNA is TGCAGCGGTGTACAGGGGAGCGGGGAGCTGTTTTTT.